This TCR beta chain was captured in a study of blood T cells in healthy people across ages. Primed by a sample-barcoded 5' primer and a J-beta primer mix, a second PCR proceeded for 7 to 11 cycles. Using its own MiXCR run on the 5' RACE reads, TCRdb lists one record per CDR3 protein. The sample yields some 550,000 distinct CDR3 sequences, roughly 48% seen once. Sequences were obtained from blood. The receptor was isolated from a man older than 75 in good health.

CDR3 loop: CASSLASPYNEQYF. In DNA form, the CDR3 reads TGCGCCAGCAGCTTGGCGTCTCCATACAATGAGCAGTACTTC. The V and J genes are TRBV5-1 and TRBJ2-5; no clear D gene. Germline CDR1 and CDR2: SGHRS and YFSETQ. The CDR3 is 14 amino acids. The V gene lost 0 bases and the J gene lost 11 bases, with 17 bases spanning the gap.